This entry lists 5 T cell receptor beta chains sequenced from one sample in a study of siplizumab effects on memory and regulatory T cells (dated by TCRdb to 2018 to 2020). The library was built by means of the immunoSEQ multiplex PCR assay. TCRdb re-hosts the immuneACCESS table, in-frame sequences only. Its copies lack some clones; in the studies checked, an unresolved V gene accounts for under half of them, and the cause for the rest is not known. The sample includes 50,000 to 55,000 clones, with about 97% observed a single time. In total, the top ten clones hold 0.55% to 0.65% of the sample. Sequenced input: naive CD4+ T cells sorted from blood. The label giving this sample's cell subset or site can be read as: unstimulated naive T cells. These receptors were collected from a human donor in good health.

The chain links TRBV6-5 to TRBJ1-1; 10 bases match TRBD1. The germline CDR1 and CDR2 sequences are MNHEY and SVGAGI. CDR3 length: 14 residues. Germline trimming cut 2 bases from V and 6 bases from J; bases unmatched to any gene: 3. The DNA of the CDR3 is TGTGCCAGCAGTTACGGGACAGGGGCGGCTGAAGCTTTCTTT. Translation gives CASSYGTGAAEAFF.

This rearrangement joins TRBV19 to TRBJ2-1; D is unclear. CDR3 length: 12 amino acids. Germline V gene sequence: CDR1 LNHDA, CDR2 SQIVND (reference sequence). Deletions cut 7 bases from V and 11 bases from J, with 15 bases between. CDR3 in amino acids: CASNNARAQQFF. CDR3 coding DNA: TGTGCCAGTAACAACGCCCGGGCCCAGCAGTTCTTC.

This chain connects TRBV7-2 to TRBJ1-2; D not resolved. Deletions cut 8 bases from V and 2 bases from J, with 12 bases between. Germline CDR1 SGHTA, CDR2 FQGNSA. This CDR3 is built from 13 residues. CDR3: CASGQAANYGYTF. CDR3 nucleotides: TGTGCCAGCGGCCAGGCAGCAAACTATGGCTACACCTTC.

In this sample, this clone turned up once. The rearrangement joins TRBV4-1 to TRBJ1-6; D uncertain. The V gene's germline CDR1 is MGHRA and CDR2 YSYEKL. The CDR3 totals 16 residues. V lost 4 bases to trimming and J lost 0 bases, with 10 bases between them. CDR3: CASSPAVSSYNSPLHF. In DNA form, the CDR3 reads TGCGCCAGCAGCCCGGCCGTAAGCTCCTATAATTCACCCCTCCACTTT.

The J gene is TRBJ2-2, the V gene TRBV11-1, with 10 bases that match TRBD2. Germline values: CDR1 SGHAT, CDR2 FQDESV (reference sequence). The CDR3 is made up of 17 amino acids. Trimming cost V 1 base and J 7 bases; bases outside gene matches: 9. CDR3 nucleotide sequence: TGTGCCAGCAGCTTAGAGCTAGCGGGAGAAAGTGGCGGGGAGCTGTTTTTT. Its translation: CASSLELAGESGGELFF.